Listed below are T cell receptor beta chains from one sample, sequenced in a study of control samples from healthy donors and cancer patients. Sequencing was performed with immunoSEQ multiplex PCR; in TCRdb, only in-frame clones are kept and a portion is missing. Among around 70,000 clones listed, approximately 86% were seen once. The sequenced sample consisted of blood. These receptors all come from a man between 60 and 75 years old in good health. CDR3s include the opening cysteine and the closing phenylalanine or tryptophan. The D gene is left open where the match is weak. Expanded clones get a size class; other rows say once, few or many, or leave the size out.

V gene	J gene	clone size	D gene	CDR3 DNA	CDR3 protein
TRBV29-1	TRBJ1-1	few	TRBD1	TGCAGCGCCGTGGGGATAGGGGGCGGCACTGAAGCTTTCTTT	CSAVGIGGGTEAFF
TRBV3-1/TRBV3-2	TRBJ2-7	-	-	TGTGCCAGCAGCCAAGTCAACGAGCAGTACTTC	CASSQVNEQYF
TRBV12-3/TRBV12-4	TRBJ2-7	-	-	TGTGCCAGCCGCAGGGGAGCCTACGAGCAGTACTTC	CASRRGAYEQYF
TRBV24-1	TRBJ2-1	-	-	TGTGCCACCAGTGATATAGCCCGTTCCAATGAGCAGTTCTTC	CATSDIARSNEQFF
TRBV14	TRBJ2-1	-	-	TGTGCCACCAGACGGGGGAACTCCTACAATGAGCAGTTCTTC	CATRRGNSYNEQFF
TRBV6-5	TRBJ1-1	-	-	TGTGCCAGCAGTTGGGGACAGAACACTGAAGCTTTCTTT	CASSWGQNTEAFF
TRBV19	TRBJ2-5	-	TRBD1	TGTGCCAGTAGTATGATGTGGACAGGGGCCCCAGAGACCCAGTACTTC	CASSMMWTGAPETQYF
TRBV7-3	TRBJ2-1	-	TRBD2	TGTGCCAGCAGCTTAGGACTAGCGGACAATGAGCAGTTCTTC	CASSLGLADNEQFF
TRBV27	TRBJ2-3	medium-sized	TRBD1	TGTGCCAGCAGTTTAAGGAGACAGGGGGCGAATACGCAGTATTTT	CASSLRRQGANTQYF
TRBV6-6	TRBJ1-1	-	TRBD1	TGTGCCAGCAGCCCTCGGAGGGGGCCCGGAACGAATCAAGCTTTCTTT	CASSPRRGPGTNQAFF
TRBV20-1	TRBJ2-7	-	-	TGCAGTGCTAGTCGGCACAACGCCTACGAGCAGTACTTC	CSASRHNAYEQYF
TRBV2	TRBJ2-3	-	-	TGTGCCAGCAGTGATCGCGCGGGATCCACAGATACGCAGTATTTT	CASSDRAGSTDTQYF
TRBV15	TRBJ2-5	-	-	TGTGCCACCACAGGGAGACTTCAAGAGACCCAGTACTTC	CATTGRLQETQYF
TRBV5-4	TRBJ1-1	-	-	TGTGCCACCCAGATGGGGGGACAATTGAACACTGAAGCTTTCTTT	CATQMGGQLNTEAFF
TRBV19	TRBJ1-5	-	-	TGTGCCAGTAGTATAGAGCGGCACATTAATCAGCCCCAGCATTTT	CASSIERHINQPQHF
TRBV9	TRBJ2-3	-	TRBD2	TGTGCCAGCAGCGTGAGTCTAGCGGGGACCTCCACAGATACGCAGTATTTT	CASSVSLAGTSTDTQYF
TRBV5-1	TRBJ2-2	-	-	TGCGCCAGCAGCCTGGGACACCGGGACTATAACACCGGGGAGCTGTTTTTT	CASSLGHRDYNTGELFF
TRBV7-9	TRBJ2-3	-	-	TGTGCCAGCATGAGGTCCGGTAGCACAGATACGCAGTATTTT	CASMRSGSTDTQYF
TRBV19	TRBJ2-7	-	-	TGTGCCAGTAGTATAAGGGCAGGGATGGTCTACGAGCAGTACTTC	CASSIRAGMVYEQYF
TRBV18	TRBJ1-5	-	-	TGTGCCAGCAACGTAAATGCATGGGGTCAGCCCCAGCATTTT	CASNVNAWGQPQHF
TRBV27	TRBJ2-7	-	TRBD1	TGTGCCAGCAGCACCTCGGACAGGGCCTACGAGCAGTACTTC	CASSTSDRAYEQYF
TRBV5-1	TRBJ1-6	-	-	TGCGCCAGCAGCTTGGATGGGGACTATAATTCACCCCTCCACTTT	CASSLDGDYNSPLHF
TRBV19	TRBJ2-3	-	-	TGTGCCAGTAGTCTGGGCCTCGCAGATACGCAGTATTTT	CASSLGLADTQYF
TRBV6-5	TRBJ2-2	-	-	TGTGCCAGCAGTTACCCTCGGGCCATAAACACCGGGGAGCTGTTTTTT	CASSYPRAINTGELFF
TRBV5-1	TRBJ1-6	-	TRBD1	TGCGCCAGCAGCTTGGCCGCGACAGGGAATTCACCCCTCCACTTT	CASSLAATGNSPLHF
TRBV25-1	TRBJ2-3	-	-	TGTGCCAGCAGTGGGGGAAGTACGCAGTATTTT	CASSGGSTQYF
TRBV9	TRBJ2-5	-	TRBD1	TGTGCCAGCAGCCCTTCGGACAGGGGAGAGACCCAGTACTTC	CASSPSDRGETQYF
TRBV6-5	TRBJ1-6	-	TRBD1	TGTGCCAGCAGCCCCGACAGGGGCAATTCACCCCTCCACTTT	CASSPDRGNSPLHF
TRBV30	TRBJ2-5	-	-	TGTGCCTGGAGTTTAAGACCGGTGGAGACCCAGTACTTC	CAWSLRPVETQYF
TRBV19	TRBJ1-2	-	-	TGTGCCAGTAGTACCCTTGGGCGCGTGTACGGCTACACCTTC	CASSTLGRVYGYTF
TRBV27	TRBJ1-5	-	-	TGTGCCAGCGGGGTGAGGGGGAATCAGCCCCAGCATTTT	CASGVRGNQPQHF
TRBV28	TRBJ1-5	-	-	TGTGCCAGCAGCACCAGGGTTCGACAGGCTAGCAATCAGCCCCAGCATTTT	CASSTRVRQASNQPQHF